The 6 T cell receptor beta chains reported below all come from one sample, sequenced in a study of blood T cell repertoires in COVID-19. Assay: immunoSEQ multiplex PCR; the TCRdb copy retains only in-frame clones and omits some. This table has roughly 390,000 clones, approximately 81% appearing once. Sequencing was performed on peripheral blood. These receptors were obtained from a woman under 30 with acute or convalescent COVID-19.

The J gene is TRBJ2-2, the V gene TRBV3-1 (or the pseudogene TRBV3-2); 9 bases are a match to TRBD2. The germline CDR1 and CDR2 sequences are LGHDT and YNNKEL (reference sequence). The CDR3 contains 18 residues. After removal of 0 bases from V and 7 bases from J, the junction contained 12 bases not matched to a gene. The CDR3 protein is CASSQDPGAGGFVGELFF. The CDR3 DNA reads TGTGCCAGCAGCCAAGACCCTGGGGCGGGAGGGTTTGTCGGGGAGCTGTTTTTT.

CDR3 coding DNA: TGCAGCTTGACGGGGGGGTACAATGAGCAGTTCTTC. Its translation: CSLTGGYNEQFF. V usage is TRBV29-1 and J usage is TRBJ2-1; 8 bases match TRBD2. Germline V gives CDR1 SQVTM, CDR2 ANQGSEA. V lost 8 bases and J lost 4; bases outside the gene matches: 4. The CDR3 is made up of 12 amino acids.

There are a few counts of this clone. The V gene is TRBV27, the J gene TRBJ1-1; TRBD1 might be the D (5 bases). Germline V gene lookup returns CDR1 MNHEY and CDR2 SMNVEV (reference sequence). The CDR3 has 13 amino acids. The ends were cut back, 10 bases at V and 2 bases at J, with 14 bases in the middle. CDR3 DNA: TGTGCCACCCATGGGGCAGGCAACACTGAAGCTTTCTTT. This gives the protein CATHGAGNTEAFF.

This clone has only one observation. The germline gene is not matched at one end of the junction; a read error may be the cause. The chain is built from TRBV7-9 and TRBJ2-7; D is uncertain. Germline CDR1 and CDR2: SEHNR and FQNEAQ (reference sequence). CDR3 size: 12 residues. CDR3 sequence: CASSYTTYEQNF. CDR3 DNA: TGTGCCAGCAGCTATACTACCTACGAGCAGAACTTC.

This chain joins TRBV19 and TRBJ1-1; 10 bases fit TRBD1. After removal of 5 bases from V and 11 bases from J, the junction contained 5 bases not matched to a gene. Germline assignment: CDR1 LNHDA and CDR2 SQIVND (reference sequence). The CDR3 consists of 12 residues. CDR3 sequence: CASSRDRGMAFF. The DNA of the CDR3 is TGTGCCAGTAGTCGGGACAGGGGCATGGCTTTCTTT.

This rearrangement joins TRBV2 to TRBJ2-5; TRBD2 matches at 11 bases. V shed 7 bases and J 3 bases; nucleotides not matched to a gene: 7. The CDR3 spans 15 residues. The germline CDR1 and CDR2 sequences are SNHLY and FYNNEI. CDR3 region: CASKPLAGGKETQYF. The CDR3 DNA is TGTGCCAGCAAACCCCTAGCGGGGGGAAAAGAGACCCAGTACTTC.